A selection of T cell receptor beta chains follows, all from one sample in a study of T cells in Graves' hyperthyroidism and ophthalmopathy. TCRdb analysed the multiplex PCR reads with MiXCR anew, one entry per CDR3 protein. The sample records 560,000 or so distinct CDR3 sequences, around 20% being singletons. The specimen sequenced was blood. These TCRs come from a man aged 40-55 years with Graves' ophthalmopathy. Both conserved end residues are part of each CDR3. A D gene is named only where the DNA matches it firmly. The size entry is marked missing in some rows and otherwise reads once, few, many or a size class.

j_call: TRBJ2-7; d_call: NA; clone_size: many; v_call: TRBV5-1; cdr3_length: 15; cdr3_aa: CASSLAVGSSYEQYF; cdr3_nt: TGCGCCAGCAGCTTGGCGGTGGGAAGCTCCTACGAGCAGTACTTC
j_call: TRBJ2-5; d_call: NA; clone_size: NA; v_call: TRBV27; cdr3_length: 14; cdr3_aa: CASSLGRGKETQYF; cdr3_nt: TGTGCCAGCAGTTTAGGGCGGGGTAAAGAGACCCAGTACTTC
j_call: TRBJ2-7; d_call: NA; clone_size: few; v_call: TRBV11-2; cdr3_length: 16; cdr3_aa: CASSHYSGEAPYEQYF; cdr3_nt: TGTGCCAGCAGCCATTACTCGGGGGAGGCCCCCTACGAGCAGTACTTC
j_call: TRBJ2-7; d_call: TRBD2; clone_size: many; v_call: TRBV6-6; cdr3_length: 15; cdr3_aa: CASSYSGAGSNEQYF; cdr3_nt: TGTGCCAGCAGTTACTCAGGAGCGGGGTCTAACGAGCAGTACTTC
j_call: TRBJ2-5; d_call: TRBD2; clone_size: once; v_call: TRBV4-1; cdr3_length: 19; cdr3_aa: CASSQVGTSGRGFQETQYF; cdr3_nt: TGCGCCAGCAGCCAAGTAGGGACTAGCGGGAGAGGCTTCCAAGAGACCCAGTACTTC
j_call: TRBJ1-1; d_call: TRBD1; clone_size: many; v_call: TRBV18; cdr3_length: 16; cdr3_aa: CASSTQPGQGAIGAFF; cdr3_nt: TGTGCCAGCTCGACTCAACCGGGACAGGGGGCAATCGGAGCTTTCTTT
j_call: TRBJ2-2; d_call: NA; clone_size: few; v_call: TRBV11-3; cdr3_length: 16; cdr3_aa: CASSDPKGQNTGELFF; cdr3_nt: TGTGCCAGCAGCGACCCGAAGGGGCAGAACACCGGGGAGCTGTTTTTT
j_call: TRBJ1-3; d_call: NA; clone_size: NA; v_call: TRBV7-9; cdr3_length: 15; cdr3_aa: CASPQGSGSGNTIYF; cdr3_nt: TGTGCCAGCCCGCAGGGTTCGGGCTCTGGAAACACCATATATTTT
j_call: TRBJ2-7; d_call: NA; clone_size: NA; v_call: TRBV12-3/TRBV12-4; cdr3_length: 14; cdr3_aa: CASSLSWGRDEQYF; cdr3_nt: TGTGCCAGCAGTTTATCCTGGGGGCGGGATGAGCAGTACTTC
j_call: TRBJ1-1; d_call: NA; clone_size: NA; v_call: TRBV11-2; cdr3_length: 14; cdr3_aa: CASSSRSREAEAFF; cdr3_nt: TGTGCCAGCAGCTCTCGTTCGAGGGAGGCTGAAGCTTTCTTT
j_call: TRBJ2-7; d_call: TRBD1; clone_size: few; v_call: TRBV7-9; cdr3_length: 12; cdr3_aa: CASRGTAHEQYF; cdr3_nt: TGTGCCAGCAGGGGGACAGCGCACGAGCAGTACTTC
j_call: TRBJ2-7; d_call: NA; clone_size: NA; v_call: TRBV10-3; cdr3_length: 15; cdr3_aa: CAISQMGQELYEQYF; cdr3_nt: TGTGCCATCAGTCAAATGGGACAAGAACTCTACGAGCAGTACTTC
j_call: TRBJ1-2; d_call: TRBD1; clone_size: NA; v_call: TRBV2; cdr3_length: 16; cdr3_aa: CASSQSREGASGGYTF; cdr3_nt: TGTGCCAGCAGTCAATCAAGGGAGGGGGCCTCAGGTGGCTACACCTTC
j_call: TRBJ2-3; d_call: TRBD1; clone_size: NA; v_call: TRBV6-1; cdr3_length: 16; cdr3_aa: CASSDRQGPSTDTQYF; cdr3_nt: TGTGCCAGCAGTGACAGACAGGGGCCTAGCACAGATACGCAGTATTTT
j_call: TRBJ1-2; d_call: TRBD1; clone_size: few; v_call: TRBV19; cdr3_length: 13; cdr3_aa: CASKDRGGYGYTF; cdr3_nt: TGTGCCAGTAAGGACAGGGGAGGCTATGGCTACACCTTC
j_call: TRBJ1-1; d_call: NA; clone_size: NA; v_call: TRBV12-3/TRBV12-4; cdr3_length: 13; cdr3_aa: CASSLFANTEAFF; cdr3_nt: TGTGCCAGCAGTTTATTCGCGAACACTGAAGCTTTCTTT
j_call: TRBJ1-2; d_call: NA; clone_size: NA; v_call: TRBV5-1; cdr3_length: 14; cdr3_aa: CASSDPGQHYGYTF; cdr3_nt: TGCGCCAGCAGCGATCCGGGGCAACACTATGGCTACACCTTC
j_call: TRBJ2-3; d_call: TRBD2; clone_size: few; v_call: TRBV11-2; cdr3_length: 16; cdr3_aa: CASRIRRGGYADTQYF; cdr3_nt: TGTGCCAGCAGAATCCGGCGGGGGGGGTACGCAGATACGCAGTATTTT
j_call: TRBJ1-2; d_call: NA; clone_size: NA; v_call: TRBV7-9; cdr3_length: 13; cdr3_aa: CASSPSGGAGYTF; cdr3_nt: TGTGCCAGCAGCCCCTCGGGGGGCGCGGGCTACACCTTC
j_call: TRBJ1-1; d_call: NA; clone_size: NA; v_call: TRBV28; cdr3_length: 15; cdr3_aa: CASSPRSGVDTEAFF; cdr3_nt: TGTGCCAGCAGCCCACGTAGTGGGGTGGACACTGAAGCTTTCTTT
j_call: TRBJ2-3; d_call: NA; clone_size: many; v_call: TRBV6-6; cdr3_length: 14; cdr3_aa: CASSYRFGTDTQYF; cdr3_nt: TGTGCCAGCAGTTACAGGTTCGGAACAGATACGCAGTATTTT
j_call: TRBJ2-5; d_call: NA; clone_size: many; v_call: TRBV2; cdr3_length: 12; cdr3_aa: CASGYRGETQYF; cdr3_nt: TGTGCCAGCGGGTATCGGGGAGAGACCCAGTACTTC
j_call: TRBJ2-1; d_call: NA; clone_size: many; v_call: TRBV6-1; cdr3_length: 11; cdr3_aa: CASTGSMRQFF; cdr3_nt: TGTGCCAGCACAGGTTCAATGAGGCAGTTCTTC
j_call: TRBJ2-2; d_call: TRBD2; clone_size: NA; v_call: TRBV5-1; cdr3_length: 17; cdr3_aa: CASVSTSGTSGTGELFF; cdr3_nt: TGCGCCAGCGTTTCCACTTCCGGGACTAGTGGAACCGGGGAGCTGTTTTTT
j_call: TRBJ2-1; d_call: NA; clone_size: many; v_call: TRBV12-3/TRBV12-4; cdr3_length: 12; cdr3_aa: CASKGWRDEQFF; cdr3_nt: TGTGCCAGCAAAGGCTGGAGGGATGAGCAGTTCTTC
j_call: TRBJ2-7; d_call: NA; clone_size: many; v_call: TRBV2; cdr3_length: 13; cdr3_aa: CASSDAGRYEQYF; cdr3_nt: TGTGCCAGCAGTGACGCGGGGCGATACGAGCAGTACTTC
j_call: TRBJ2-5; d_call: NA; clone_size: many; v_call: TRBV14; cdr3_length: 13; cdr3_aa: CASGLVGSETQYF; cdr3_nt: TGTGCCAGCGGATTAGTAGGATCGGAGACCCAGTACTTC
j_call: TRBJ2-5; d_call: TRBD1; clone_size: few; v_call: TRBV6-2/TRBV6-3; cdr3_length: 16; cdr3_aa: CASSSTTGTDQETQYF; cdr3_nt: TGTGCCAGCAGTTCGACAACCGGGACAGACCAAGAGACCCAGTACTTC
j_call: TRBJ2-2; d_call: NA; clone_size: NA; v_call: TRBV12-3/TRBV12-4; cdr3_length: 15; cdr3_aa: CASRTLTRGTGELFF; cdr3_nt: TGTGCCAGCAGAACCCTCACCCGGGGCACCGGGGAGCTGTTTTTT
j_call: TRBJ1-1; d_call: NA; clone_size: few; v_call: TRBV18; cdr3_length: 14; cdr3_aa: CASSPPPGSTEAFF; cdr3_nt: TGTGCCAGCTCACCCCCCCCGGGGAGCACTGAAGCTTTCTTT
j_call: TRBJ1-1; d_call: TRBD1; clone_size: NA; v_call: TRBV18; cdr3_length: 15; cdr3_aa: CASSTTGTMNTEAFF; cdr3_nt: TGTGCCAGCTCCACGACAGGGACCATGAACACTGAAGCTTTCTTT
j_call: TRBJ2-5; d_call: TRBD1; clone_size: few; v_call: TRBV12-3/TRBV12-4; cdr3_length: 14; cdr3_aa: CASSLGQNLETQYF; cdr3_nt: TGTGCCAGCAGTTTGGGACAGAATTTGGAGACCCAGTACTTC
j_call: TRBJ1-1; d_call: NA; clone_size: NA; v_call: TRBV5-1; cdr3_length: 13; cdr3_aa: CASSLGWGAEAFF; cdr3_nt: TGCGCCAGCAGCTTGGGGTGGGGGGCTGAAGCTTTCTTT
j_call: TRBJ1-2; d_call: NA; clone_size: few; v_call: TRBV5-6; cdr3_length: 14; cdr3_aa: CASSLSTLLTPYTF; cdr3_nt: TGTGCCAGCAGCTTAAGTACCCTCTTGACCCCCTACACCTTC
j_call: TRBJ1-1; d_call: NA; clone_size: few; v_call: TRBV30; cdr3_length: 12; cdr3_aa: CAWSGDSGSPFF; cdr3_nt: TGTGCCTGGAGTGGGGACTCCGGGTCACCTTTCTTT
j_call: TRBJ1-5; d_call: TRBD1; clone_size: NA; v_call: TRBV12-3/TRBV12-4; cdr3_length: 15; cdr3_aa: CASSDRGDSNQPQHF; cdr3_nt: TGTGCCAGCAGTGACAGGGGGGATAGCAATCAGCCCCAGCATTTT